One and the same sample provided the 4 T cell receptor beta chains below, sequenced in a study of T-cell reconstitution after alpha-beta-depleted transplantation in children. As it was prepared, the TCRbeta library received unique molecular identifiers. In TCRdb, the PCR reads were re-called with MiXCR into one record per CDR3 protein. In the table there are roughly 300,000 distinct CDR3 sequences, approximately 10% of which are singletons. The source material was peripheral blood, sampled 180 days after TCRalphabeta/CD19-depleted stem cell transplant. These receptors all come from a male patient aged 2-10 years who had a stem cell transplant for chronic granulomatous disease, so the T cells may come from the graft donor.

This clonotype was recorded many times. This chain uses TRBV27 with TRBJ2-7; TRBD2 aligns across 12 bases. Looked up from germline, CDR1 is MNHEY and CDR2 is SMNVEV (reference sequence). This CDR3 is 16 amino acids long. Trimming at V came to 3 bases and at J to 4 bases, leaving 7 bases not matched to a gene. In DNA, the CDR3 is TGTGCCAGCAGTTTCCGGACTAGCGGGGTTCCATACGAGCAGTACTTC. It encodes CASSFRTSGVPYEQYF.

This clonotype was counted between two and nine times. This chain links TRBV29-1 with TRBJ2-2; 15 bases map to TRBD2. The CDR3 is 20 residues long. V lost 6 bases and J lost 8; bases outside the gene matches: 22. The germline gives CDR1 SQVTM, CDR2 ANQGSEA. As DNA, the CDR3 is TGCAGCGTCGCGGAAGAACCCGGGACTAGCGGGGGGACACTTCAGGGGGAGCTGTTTTTT. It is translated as CSVAEEPGTSGGTLQGELFF.

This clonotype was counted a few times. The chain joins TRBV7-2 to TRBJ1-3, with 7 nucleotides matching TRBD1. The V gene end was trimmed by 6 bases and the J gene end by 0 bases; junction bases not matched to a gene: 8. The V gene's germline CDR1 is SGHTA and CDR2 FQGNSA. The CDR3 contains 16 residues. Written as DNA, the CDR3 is TGTGCCAGCAGTCGAGACAGGGCATCCTCTGGAAACACCATATATTTT. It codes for CASSRDRASSGNTIYF. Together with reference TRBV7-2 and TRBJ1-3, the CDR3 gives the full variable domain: GAGVSQSPSNKVTEKGKDVELRCDPISGHTALYWYRQSLGQGLEFLIYFQGNSAPDKSGLPSDRFSAERTGGSVSTLTIQRTQQEDSAVYLCASSRDRASSGNTIYFGEGSWLTVV.

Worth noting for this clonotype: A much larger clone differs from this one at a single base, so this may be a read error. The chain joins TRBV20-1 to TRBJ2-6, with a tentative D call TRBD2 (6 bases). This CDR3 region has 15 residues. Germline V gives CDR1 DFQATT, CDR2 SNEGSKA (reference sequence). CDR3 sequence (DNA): TGCTGTGCCTATTCGGGGGTTCTTGGGGCCAACGTCCTGACTTTC. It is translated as CCAYSGVLGANVLTF.